The 9 T cell receptor beta chains reported below all come from one sample, sequenced in a study of blood T cell repertoires in COVID-19. Produced via immunoSEQ multiplex PCR; TCRdb's table is partial and in-frame only. The table records about 330,000 clones, around 90% of them present only once. Sequenced: peripheral blood. The origin of the receptors is a man younger than 45 with COVID-19, enrolled during active disease.

This clone has a single count. The V and J genes are TRBV7-2 and TRBJ2-7, with 16 bases aligning to TRBD2. The CDR3 length is 19 residues. Germline V gene sequence: CDR1 SGHTA, CDR2 FQGNSA. J was trimmed by 1 base and V by 5 bases; bases with no gene match: 11. The CDR3 DNA sequence: TGTGCCAGCAGCCCGGGACTAGCGGGAGGGGGGGCGAGGTCCTACGAGCAGTACTTC. Protein sequence: CASSPGLAGGGARSYEQYF.

The chain couples TRBV4-1 to TRBJ2-3, with D hard to call. CDR1 and CDR2 from the germline V gene are MGHRA and YSYEKL. CDR3 size: 13 residues. V was shortened by 4 bases and J by 2 bases, with 7 bases between the two germline ends. The CDR3 region has the DNA TGCGCCAGCAGCCGTCTATCCACAGATACGCAGTATTTT. It yields the protein CASSRLSTDTQYF.

The rearrangement links TRBV28 to TRBJ2-1; 7 bases map to TRBD2. V was pared by 6 bases and J by 3 bases, with 8 bases of the junction left unmatched. The germline V gene encodes CDR1 MDHEN and CDR2 SYDVKM. The CDR3 is 15 residues long. CDR3: CASRDAGVFYNEQFF. In DNA form, the CDR3 reads TGTGCCAGCAGGGACGCGGGAGTCTTCTACAATGAGCAGTTCTTC.

The chain has TRBV9 and TRBJ2-7; TRBD1 agrees at 7 bases. V shed 4 bases and J 0 bases; nucleotides not matched to a gene: 13. The CDR3 is made up of 17 amino acids. In germline, CDR1 is SGDLS, CDR2 YYNGEE. CDR3 coding DNA: TGTGCCAGCAGCCCTCGCCCCGACAGGGTGGGCTCCTACGAGCAGTACTTC. This gives the protein CASSPRPDRVGSYEQYF. The full variable domain, completed using reference TRBV9 and TRBJ2-7, is DSGVTQTPKHLITATGQRVTLRCSPRSGDLSVYWYQQSLDQGLQFLIQYYNGEERAKGNILERFSAQQFPDLHSELNLSSLELGDSALYFCASSPRPDRVGSYEQYFGPGTRLTVT.

This clone has just one count. This chain joins TRBV18 and TRBJ2-1; 10 bases are a match to TRBD2. The germline CDR1 and CDR2 sequences are KGHSH and LQKENI. CDR3 size: 16 residues. The junction had 8 bases not matched to a gene; V was cut back by 2 bases and J by 7 bases. The CDR3 region has the DNA TGTGCCAGCTCACCAATGGATAGCGGGGGGTATAATGAGCAGTTCTTC. Residues: CASSPMDSGGYNEQFF.

The chain couples TRBV7-3 to TRBJ1-5, with D possibly TRBD1 on 6 matching bases. V dropped 4 bases and J dropped 5 bases, with 12 bases sitting between them. Germline CDR1 SGHTA, CDR2 FQGTGA. The CDR3 totals 14 residues. The CDR3 coding sequence is TGTGCCAGCAGCTCCCGGGACACCTATCAGCCCCAGCATTTT. This sequence encodes CASSSRDTYQPQHF.

The CDR3: CASSLPRSQPQHF. The CDR3 DNA follows: TGTGCCAGCAGTTTACCTCGGAGTCAGCCCCAGCATTTT. The chain uses TRBV28 and TRBJ1-5; no reliable D call. The V end was cut by 2 bases, the J end by 6 bases, with 8 bases between. CDR1 and CDR2 from the germline V gene are MDHEN and SYDVKM. The CDR3 extends over 13 amino acids.

The rearrangement links TRBV7-9 to TRBJ1-2; 9 bases line up with TRBD1. The J segment lost 6 bases and the V segment lost 5 bases, leaving 10 bases of the junction unmatched. Germline V lookup: CDR1 SEHNR, CDR2 FQNEAQ (reference sequence). The length of the CDR3 is 15 residues. The CDR3 protein is CASSPRTGAENGYTF. For the CDR3, the DNA is TGTGCCAGCAGCCCAAGGACAGGGGCGGAGAATGGCTACACCTTC.

CDR3: CASSQLGGDTQYF. CDR3 sequence (DNA): TGTGCCAGCAGCCAACTAGGGGGAGATACGCAGTATTTT. V and J are TRBV3-1 (or the pseudogene TRBV3-2) and TRBJ2-3; possibly TRBD1 for D (6 bases). The CDR3 length is 13 residues. Trimming took 2 bases from V and 5 from J, leaving 8 bases between them. CDR1 is LGHDT and CDR2 is YNNKEL in the germline V gene (reference sequence).